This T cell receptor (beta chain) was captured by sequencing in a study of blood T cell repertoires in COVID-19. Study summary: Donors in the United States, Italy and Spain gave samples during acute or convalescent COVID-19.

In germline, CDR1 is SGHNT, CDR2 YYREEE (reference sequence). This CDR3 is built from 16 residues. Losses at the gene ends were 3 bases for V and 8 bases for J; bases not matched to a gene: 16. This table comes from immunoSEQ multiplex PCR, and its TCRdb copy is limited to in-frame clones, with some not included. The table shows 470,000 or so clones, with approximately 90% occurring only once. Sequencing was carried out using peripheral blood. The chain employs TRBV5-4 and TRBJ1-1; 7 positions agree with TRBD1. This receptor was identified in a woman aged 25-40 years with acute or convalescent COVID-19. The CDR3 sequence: CASSSPNFRDSKEAFF. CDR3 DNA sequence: TGTGCCAGCAGCTCCCCGAATTTTAGGGACAGCAAGGAAGCTTTCTTT.